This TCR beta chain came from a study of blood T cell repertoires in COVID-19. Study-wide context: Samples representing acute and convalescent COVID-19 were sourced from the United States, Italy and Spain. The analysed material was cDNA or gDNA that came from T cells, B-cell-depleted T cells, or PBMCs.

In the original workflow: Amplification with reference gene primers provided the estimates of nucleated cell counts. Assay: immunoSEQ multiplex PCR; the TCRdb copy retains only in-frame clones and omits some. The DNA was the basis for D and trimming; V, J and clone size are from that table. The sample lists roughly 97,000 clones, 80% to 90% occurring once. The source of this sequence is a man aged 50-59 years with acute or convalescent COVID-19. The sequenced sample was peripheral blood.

CDR3 in amino acids: CASSRNPGLAGEETQYF. CDR3 sequence (DNA): TGTGCCAGCAGCCGAAACCCGGGACTAGCGGGAGAAGAGACCCAGTACTTC. The chain joins TRBV7-9 to TRBJ2-5; 14 bases are a match to TRBD2. The CDR3 sequence is 17 residues long. Germline values: CDR1 SEHNR, CDR2 FQNEAQ (reference sequence). The V gene end was trimmed by 5 bases and the J gene end by 3 bases; junction bases not matched to a gene: 8.